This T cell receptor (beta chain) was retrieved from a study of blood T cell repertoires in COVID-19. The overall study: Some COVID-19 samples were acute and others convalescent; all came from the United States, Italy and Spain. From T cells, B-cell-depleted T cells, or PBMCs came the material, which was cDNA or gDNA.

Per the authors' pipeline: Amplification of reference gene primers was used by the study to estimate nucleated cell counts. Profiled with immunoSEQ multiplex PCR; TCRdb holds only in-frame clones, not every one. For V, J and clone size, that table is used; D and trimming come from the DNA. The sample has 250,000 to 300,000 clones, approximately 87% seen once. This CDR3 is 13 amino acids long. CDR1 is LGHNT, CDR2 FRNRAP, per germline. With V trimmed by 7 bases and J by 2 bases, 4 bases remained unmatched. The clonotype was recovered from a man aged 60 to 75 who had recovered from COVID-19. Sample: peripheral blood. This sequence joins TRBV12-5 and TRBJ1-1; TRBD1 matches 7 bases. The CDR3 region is CASEGAGNTEAFF. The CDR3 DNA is TGTGCTAGTGAGGGGGCAGGAAACACTGAAGCTTTCTTT.